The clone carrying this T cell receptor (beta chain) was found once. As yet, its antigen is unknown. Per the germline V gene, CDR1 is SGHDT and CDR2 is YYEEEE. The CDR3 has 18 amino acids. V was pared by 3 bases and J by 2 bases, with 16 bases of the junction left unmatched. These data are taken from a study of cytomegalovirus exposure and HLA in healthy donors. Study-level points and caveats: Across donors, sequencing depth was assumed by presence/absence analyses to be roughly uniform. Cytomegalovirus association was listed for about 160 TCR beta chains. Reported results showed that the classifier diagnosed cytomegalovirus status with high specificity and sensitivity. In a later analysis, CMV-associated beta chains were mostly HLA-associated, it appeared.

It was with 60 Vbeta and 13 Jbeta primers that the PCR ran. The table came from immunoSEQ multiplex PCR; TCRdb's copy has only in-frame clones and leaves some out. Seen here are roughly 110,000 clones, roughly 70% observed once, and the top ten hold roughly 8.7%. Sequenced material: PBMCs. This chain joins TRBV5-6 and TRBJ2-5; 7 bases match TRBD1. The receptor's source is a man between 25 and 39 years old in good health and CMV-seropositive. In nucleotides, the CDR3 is TGTGCCAGCAGCTCAATTGGGTGGACAGGCTTCACTCAAGAGACCCAGTACTTC. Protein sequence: CASSSIGWTGFTQETQYF.